This T cell receptor (beta chain) comes out of a study of T-cell reconstitution after alpha-beta-depleted transplantation in children. Unique molecular identifiers featured in how the TCRbeta library was prepared. In TCRdb, the PCR reads were re-called with MiXCR into one record per CDR3 protein. The repertoire includes about half a million distinct CDR3 sequences, 12% of them detected once, and around 6.1% sits in the top ten. Germline loops: CDR1 SQVTM, CDR2 ANQGSEA. V was trimmed by 4 bases and J by 0 bases, leaving 10 bases between them. CDR3 length: 13 residues. This sequence was found in a human donor who donated a stem cell graft to a child with combined immunodeficiency. This rearrangement joins TRBV29-1 to TRBJ2-7, with a possible D match to TRBD1 (6 bases). Sequenced material: PBMCs from the stem cell graft donor, taken from the stem cell graft. The CDR3 spells CSVANRASYEQYF. The CDR3 DNA reads as TGCAGCGTTGCGAACAGGGCCTCCTACGAGCAGTACTTC.